The 27 T cell receptor beta chains below come from one sample, sequenced in a study of T cell responses to AZD1222 COVID-19 vaccine. Assay used: immunoSEQ multiplex PCR; TCRdb lists only in-frame clones, some missing. Of some 80,000 clones in the sample, 80% to 90% were seen once. Material: peripheral blood, obtained on day 0 of AZD1222 vaccination. These receptors were taken from an adult in good health.

The chain uses TRBV10-3 and TRBJ2-7, with 11 positions matching TRBD1. The CDR3 is made up of 16 amino acids. The germline V gene has CDR1 ENHRY and CDR2 SYGVKD. V shed 3 bases, J shed 4 bases, and the junction held 8 bases outside the gene matches. DNA of the CDR3: TGTGCCATCAGTGATCTCGGACAGGGGGCTCTTTACGAGCAGTACTTC. Its translation is CAISDLGQGALYEQYF.

The CDR3 region is CASSQDSRTAGELFF. Here the CDR3 DNA reads TGTGCCAGCAGCCAAGATTCAAGAACCGCCGGGGAGCTGTTTTTT. V and J are TRBV3-1 (or the pseudogene TRBV3-2) and TRBJ2-2; unclear D gene. The CDR3 loop spans 15 amino acids. CDR1 is LGHDT, CDR2 YNNKEL, per germline (reference sequence). The V gene lost 0 bases and the J gene lost 6 bases, with 11 bases spanning the gap.

V gene TRBV7-8 combines with J gene TRBJ1-1; possible D gene TRBD1, 6 bases. This CDR3 has 14 amino acids. Trimming cost V 4 bases and J 1 base, with 10 bases left between them. Looked up from germline, CDR1 is SGHVS and CDR2 is FQNEAQ. CDR3 protein: CASSSTGWNTEAFF. DNA for the CDR3: TGTGCCAGCAGCTCAACAGGGTGGAACACTGAAGCTTTCTTT.

This chain connects TRBV29-1 to TRBJ2-2; 7 bases line up with TRBD2. Trimming cost V 4 bases and J 5 bases; bases outside gene matches: 4. The length of the CDR3 is 13 residues. CDR1 is SQVTM and CDR2 is ANQGSEA in the germline V gene. The CDR3 DNA follows: TGCAGCGTTGTTCAGGGAGGGACCGGGGAGCTGTTTTTT. It codes for CSVVQGGTGELFF.

The genes are TRBV29-1 and TRBJ1-3; no clear D gene. Between the trimmed V and J ends, which lost 5 bases and 0 bases, there was a span of 11 bases. Germline V gene lookup returns CDR1 SQVTM and CDR2 ANQGSEA. This CDR3 has 14 amino acids. The CDR3 DNA follows: TGCAGCGTTAGGTCTGGAAACTCTGGAAACACCATATATTTT. This sequence encodes CSVRSGNSGNTIYF.

In this sample, this clone turned up a few times. The V call is TRBV6-1, the J call TRBJ2-5; the match to TRBD2 covers 9 bases. The ends lost 1 base at V and 4 bases at J; junction bases unmatched: 4. Per the germline V gene, CDR1 is MNHNS and CDR2 is SASEGT. CDR3 length: 15 residues. The CDR3 is CASSEGVAGVETQYF. The CDR3 coding sequence is TGTGCCAGCAGTGAAGGGGTAGCGGGAGTAGAGACCCAGTACTTC.

This clone was recorded a few times. The J gene is TRBJ1-2, the V gene TRBV6-5; D perhaps matches TRBD1 (5 bases). Per germline, CDR1 MNHEY and CDR2 SVGAGI. V was shortened by 6 bases and J by 4 bases, with 15 bases between the two germline ends. The CDR3 extends over 14 amino acids. CDR3 loop: CASSLGPGGYGYTF. For the CDR3, the DNA is TGTGCCAGCAGCCTGGGACCCGGGGGCTATGGCTACACCTTC.

The chain recombines TRBV28 with TRBJ1-5; D is unclear. Between the trimmed V and J ends, which lost 6 bases and 2 bases, there was a span of 14 bases. Germline V CDR1 and CDR2: MDHEN, SYDVKM. The CDR3 consists of 15 residues. The CDR3 DNA reads TGTGCCAGCAGGGAATTCTTGTTTGGCAATCAGCCCCAGCATTTT. This gives the protein CASREFLFGNQPQHF.

This clone was counted a single time. The chain combines TRBV7-8 with TRBJ1-1, with 10 bases lining up with TRBD1. This CDR3 is built from 16 residues. Germline trimming cut 1 base from V and 0 bases from J; bases unmatched to any gene: 2. Germline CDR1 reads SGHVS; CDR2 reads FQNEAQ. Here the CDR3 DNA reads TGTGCCAGCAGCTTAGGGGGACAGGGGTTGAACACTGAAGCTTTCTTT. Protein product: CASSLGGQGLNTEAFF. Full variable domain (remainder filled in from reference TRBV7-8 and TRBJ1-1): GAGVSQSPRYKVAKRGQDVALRCDPISGHVSLFWYQQALGQGPEFLTYFQNEAQLDKSGLPSDRFFAERPEGSVSTLKIQRTQQEDSAVYLCASSLGGQGLNTEAFFGQGTRLTVV.

This clone has a single count. The chain employs TRBV28 and TRBJ1-3; possibly TRBD1 for D (5 bases). The germline V gene has CDR1 MDHEN and CDR2 SYDVKM. This CDR3 comprises 15 residues. V was pared by 2 bases and J by 2 bases, with 10 bases between. This chain's CDR3 is CASSLGGAPGNTIYF. The CDR3 DNA reads TGTGCCAGCAGTTTAGGTGGGGCCCCTGGAAACACCATATATTTT.

This clone has just one count. The chain has TRBV28 and TRBJ1-2, with D perhaps matching TRBD1 (5 bases). Germline assignment: CDR1 MDHEN and CDR2 SYDVKM. This CDR3 is 14 amino acids long. V lost 3 bases, J lost 3 bases, and 11 bases lay in between. The DNA for the CDR3 is TGTGCCAGCAGTTTGGGGGAGGCGCACTATGGCTACACCTTC. It is translated as CASSLGEAHYGYTF.

The chain uses TRBV6-5 and TRBJ2-7, with D unresolved. The V gene's germline CDR1 is MNHEY and CDR2 SVGAGI. Deletions cut 5 bases from V and 1 base from J, with 15 bases between. This CDR3 region has 15 residues. The CDR3 DNA reads TGTGCCAGCAGTATCAGCGCATACAATTCCTACGAGCAGTACTTC. Residues: CASSISAYNSYEQYF.

To note about this clone: Other nucleotide sequences from this sample produce the same CDR3. The chain carries TRBV10-1 and TRBJ2-7; 13 positions agree with TRBD2. V was clipped by 9 bases and J by 5 bases; unmatched bases: 4. CDR1 is WNHNN and CDR2 is SYGVQD in the germline V gene (reference sequence). This CDR3 comprises 13 residues. Here the CDR3 DNA reads TGCGCCAGGGGGACTAGCGGGATTGACGAGCAGTACTTC. Residues: CARGTSGIDEQYF.

The chain uses TRBV6-2 or TRBV6-3 and TRBJ2-1; 11 bases line up with TRBD2. Germline-derived CDR1 and CDR2 are MNHEY and SVGEGT. CDR3 length: 16 amino acids. The trim removed 6 bases at V and 7 bases at J, leaving 11 bases unmatched. CDR3 amino acids: CASSLLAGGTENEQFF. Written as DNA, the CDR3 is TGTGCCAGCAGCCTCCTAGCGGGAGGCACAGAGAATGAGCAGTTCTTC.

This clone was recorded once. The chain couples TRBV19 to TRBJ1-1, with a weak D call TRBD1 (6 bases). With 5 bases removed from V and 5 bases from J, the gap between germline ends came to 9 bases. The germline V gene encodes CDR1 LNHDA and CDR2 SQIVND (reference sequence). The CDR3 sequence is 12 residues long. CDR3 loop: CASSRQGTEAFF. CDR3 DNA: TGTGCCAGTAGTCGCCAGGGGACTGAAGCTTTCTTT. The full variable domain, in which reference TRBV19 and TRBJ1-1 provide the parts outside the CDR3, is DGGITQSPKYLFRKEGQNVTLSCEQNLNHDAMYWYRQDPGQGLRLIYYSQIVNDFQKGDIAEGYSVSREKKESFPLTVTSAQKNPTAFYLCASSRQGTEAFFGQGTRLTVV.

The chain couples TRBV7-9 to TRBJ2-2; D perhaps matches TRBD1 (6 bases). The CDR3 spans 14 residues. Trimming removed 5 bases from V and 1 base from J, with 8 bases in between. The germline V gene encodes CDR1 SEHNR and CDR2 FQNEAQ (reference sequence). In DNA form, the CDR3 reads TGTGCCAGCAGCCTGGGACAGAACACCGGGGAGCTGTTTTTT. It encodes CASSLGQNTGELFF.

The chain employs TRBV5-8 and TRBJ2-3; 8 nucleotides agree with TRBD1. This CDR3 comprises 15 residues. With 3 bases clipped from V and 1 base from J, the junction kept 4 bases outside the gene matches. Germline V gene lookup returns CDR1 SGHTS and CDR2 YDEGEE. The CDR3 loop reads CASSSRGRGTDTQYF. CDR3 DNA sequence: TGTGCCAGCAGCTCCAGGGGGCGCGGCACAGATACGCAGTATTTT. Looking up the rest from reference TRBV5-8 and TRBJ2-3 gives the full variable domain: EAGVTQSPTHLIKTRGQQATLRCSPISGHTSVYWYQQALGLGLQFLLWYDEGEERNRGNFPPRFSGRQFPNYSSELNVNALELEDSALYLCASSSRGRGTDTQYFGPGTRLTVL.

V and J are TRBV2 and TRBJ2-2, with 9 nucleotides matching TRBD2. Germline assignment: CDR1 SNHLY and CDR2 FYNNEI. The CDR3 length is 15 residues. The ends lost 6 bases at V and 2 bases at J; junction bases unmatched: 4. CDR3 amino acids: CASRAGTSNTGELFF. The CDR3, as DNA: TGTGCCAGCAGAGCCGGGACTAGCAACACCGGGGAGCTGTTTTTT.

The CDR3 loop reads CASSLPPNTEAFF. The CDR3 DNA reads as TGTGCCAGCAGTTTACCACCGAACACTGAAGCTTTCTTT. V and J are TRBV27 and TRBJ1-1; D not resolved. The germline CDR1 and CDR2 sequences are MNHEY and SMNVEV (reference sequence). The CDR3 extends over 13 amino acids. Trimming shortened V by 2 bases and J by 1 base, and 5 bases separated the two germline ends.

This clone has more than one count but fewer than ten. V usage is TRBV5-5 and J usage is TRBJ1-2; a possible D gene is TRBD1 (6 bases). CDR3 length: 14 amino acids. Germline V gene sequence: CDR1 SGHKS, CDR2 YYEKEE (reference sequence). Trimming stripped 4 bases from V and 4 bases from J, with 14 bases between. The CDR3: CASSTDSFAYGYTF. CDR3 in DNA: TGTGCCAGCAGCACGGACAGTTTTGCCTATGGCTACACCTTC.

The genes are TRBV6-2 or TRBV6-3 and TRBJ1-5, with 8 bases aligning to TRBD1. Germline trimming cut 6 bases from V and 7 bases from J; bases unmatched to any gene: 14. The CDR3 spans 16 residues. CDR1 MNHEY and CDR2 SVGEGT come from the germline V gene. The CDR3 protein is CASSDTSGQGLQPQHF. The CDR3 DNA sequence: TGTGCCAGCAGCGATACCTCCGGACAGGGCTTGCAGCCCCAGCATTTT.

This chain uses TRBV5-5 with TRBJ2-1; a possible D gene is TRBD1 (6 bases). Germline CDR1 SGHKS, CDR2 YYEKEE (reference sequence). The length of the CDR3 is 15 residues. Trimming left V 1 base short and J 4 bases short, with 12 bases between. The CDR3 sequence: CASSLLGQYYNEQFF. As DNA, the CDR3 is TGTGCCAGCAGCTTGTTAGGACAGTATTACAATGAGCAGTTCTTC.

This sequence joins TRBV5-1 and TRBJ1-6; D perhaps matches TRBD1 (5 bases). V dropped 4 bases and J dropped 9 bases, with 14 bases sitting between them. The germline CDR1 and CDR2 sequences are SGHRS and YFSETQ. The CDR3 runs 14 residues. The CDR3 coding sequence is TGCGCCAGCAGCCTCGGGGGATGGGGTTCACCCCTCCACTTT. It codes for CASSLGGWGSPLHF. The whole variable domain, remainder taken from reference TRBV5-1 and TRBJ1-6, is KAGVTQTPRYLIKTRGQQVTLSCSPISGHRSVSWYQQTPGQGLQFLFEYFSETQRNKGNFPGRFSGRQFSNSRSEMNVSTLELGDSALYLCASSLGGWGSPLHFGNGTRLTVT.

The chain employs TRBV6-5 and TRBJ1-2, with a possible D match to TRBD1 (5 bases). CDR1 MNHEY and CDR2 SVGAGI come from the germline V gene. Deletions cut 4 bases from V and 8 bases from J, with 17 bases between. The CDR3 contains 14 residues. The CDR3 reads CASSSDGTLGGYTF. CDR3 DNA: TGTGCCAGCAGTTCCGACGGGACCTTGGGGGGCTACACCTTC.

This chain connects TRBV6-2 or TRBV6-3 to TRBJ1-5; no clear D. Per the germline V gene, CDR1 is MNHEY and CDR2 is SVGEGT. V was cut by 2 bases and J by 6 bases, with 8 bases left in between. CDR3 length equals 13 residues. CDR3 in DNA: TGTGCCAGCAGTTACCCCAGCGCTCAGCCCCAGCATTTT. Protein: CASSYPSAQPQHF.

V usage is TRBV12-3 or TRBV12-4 and J usage is TRBJ2-5; 9 nucleotides line up with TRBD1. This CDR3 has 13 amino acids. With V trimmed by 8 bases and J by 6 bases, 7 bases remained unmatched. The CDR3 nucleotides are TGTGCCAGCGCTACAGGGGGCGGAAAGACCCAGTACTTC. Its translation is CASATGGGKTQYF.

The chain is built from TRBV14 and TRBJ2-2; 12 nucleotides agree with TRBD1. Germline V gene sequence: CDR1 SGHDN, CDR2 FVKESK. V gave up 0 bases and J gave up 6 bases; unmatched junction bases: 5. The CDR3 is made up of 17 amino acids. The CDR3 region has the DNA TGTGCCAGCAGCCAAGAGACGGGGACAGGGGGCCCCGGGGAGCTGTTTTTT. Its translation is CASSQETGTGGPGELFF.